A single sample gave rise to the 2 T cell receptor beta chains below, sequenced in a study of technical replicates of blood from several donors. Assay used: immunoSEQ multiplex PCR; TCRdb lists only in-frame clones, some missing. There are more than 45,000 clones in the sample; around 96% occur only once, and over 2.5% lies in the top ten. Sequencing was carried out using PBMCs. Receptor source: a human donor in good health. Some clones in this sample may be carry-over from other donors' samples.

The CDR3 protein is CASSLFAGEYNEQFF. The CDR3 bases are TGTGCCAGCAGCTTATTTGCGGGGGAGTACAATGAGCAGTTCTTC. V and J are TRBV7-3 and TRBJ2-1; 7 bases are shared with TRBD2. Trimming at V came to 2 bases and at J to 4 bases, leaving 5 bases not matched to a gene. CDR1 and CDR2 from the germline V gene are SGHTA and FQGTGA. The CDR3 has 15 residues.

This chain links TRBV5-4 with TRBJ1-2; unclear D gene. Germline V gene data show CDR1 as SGHNT and CDR2 as YYREEE (reference sequence). V was clipped by 0 bases and J by 7 bases, with 22 bases between them. The CDR3 sequence is 17 residues long. The CDR3 bases are TGTGCCAGCAGCTTGGCCGGCGGACTTTCCGGAGGATTTGGCTACACCTTC. Translated: CASSLAGGLSGGFGYTF.